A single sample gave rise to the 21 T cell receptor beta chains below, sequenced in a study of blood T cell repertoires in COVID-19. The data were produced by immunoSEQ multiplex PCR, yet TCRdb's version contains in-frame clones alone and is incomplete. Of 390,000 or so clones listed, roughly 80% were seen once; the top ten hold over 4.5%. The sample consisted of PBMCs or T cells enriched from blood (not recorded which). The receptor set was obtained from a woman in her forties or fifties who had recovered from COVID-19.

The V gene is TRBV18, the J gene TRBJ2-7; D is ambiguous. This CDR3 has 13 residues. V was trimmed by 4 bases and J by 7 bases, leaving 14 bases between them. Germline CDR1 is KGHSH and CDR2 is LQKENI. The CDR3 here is CASSQTRHQEQYF. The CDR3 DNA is TGTGCCAGCTCACAAACCAGGCATCAAGAGCAGTACTTC.

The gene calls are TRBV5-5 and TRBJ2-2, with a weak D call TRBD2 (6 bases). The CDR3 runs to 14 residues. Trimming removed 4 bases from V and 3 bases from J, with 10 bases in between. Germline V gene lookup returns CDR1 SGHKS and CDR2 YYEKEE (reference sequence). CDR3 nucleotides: TGTGCCAGCAGCCGGGACTCCCACACCGGGGAGCTGTTTTTT. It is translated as CASSRDSHTGELFF.

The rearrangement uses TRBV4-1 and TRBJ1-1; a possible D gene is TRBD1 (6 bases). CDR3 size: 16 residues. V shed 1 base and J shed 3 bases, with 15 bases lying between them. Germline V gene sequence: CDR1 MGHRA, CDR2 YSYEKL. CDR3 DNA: TGCGCCAGCAGCCAAGGTGGTGTCTCAGGGGACACTGAAGCTTTCTTT. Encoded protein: CASSQGGVSGDTEAFF.

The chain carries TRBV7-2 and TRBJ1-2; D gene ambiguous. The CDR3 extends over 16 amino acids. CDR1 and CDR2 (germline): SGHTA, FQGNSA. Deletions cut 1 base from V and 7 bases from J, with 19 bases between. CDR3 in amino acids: CASSLDSGLGRGGYTF. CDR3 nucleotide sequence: TGTGCCAGCAGCTTAGATTCAGGCCTAGGACGGGGTGGCTACACCTTC.

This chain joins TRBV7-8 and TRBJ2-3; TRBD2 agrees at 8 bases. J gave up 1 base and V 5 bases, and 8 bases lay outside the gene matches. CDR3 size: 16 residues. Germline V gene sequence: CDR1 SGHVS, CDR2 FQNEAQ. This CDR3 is CASSPRSGGGTDTQYF. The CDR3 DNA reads TGTGCCAGCAGCCCCAGGAGCGGGGGCGGCACAGATACGCAGTATTTT.

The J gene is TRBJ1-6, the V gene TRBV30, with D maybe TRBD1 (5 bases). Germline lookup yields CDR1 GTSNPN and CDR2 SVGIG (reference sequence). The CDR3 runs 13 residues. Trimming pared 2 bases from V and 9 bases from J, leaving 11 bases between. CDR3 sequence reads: CAWSKGNPSPLHF. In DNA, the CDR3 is TGTGCCTGGAGTAAGGGGAACCCTTCACCCCTCCACTTT.

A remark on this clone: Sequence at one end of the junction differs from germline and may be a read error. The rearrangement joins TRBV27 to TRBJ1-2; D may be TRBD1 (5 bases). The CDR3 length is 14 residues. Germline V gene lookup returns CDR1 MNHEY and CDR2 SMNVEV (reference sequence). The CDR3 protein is CASSLSGPDWGCTF. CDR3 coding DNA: TGTGCCAGCAGTTTATCAGGACCAGATTGGGGCTGCACCTTC.

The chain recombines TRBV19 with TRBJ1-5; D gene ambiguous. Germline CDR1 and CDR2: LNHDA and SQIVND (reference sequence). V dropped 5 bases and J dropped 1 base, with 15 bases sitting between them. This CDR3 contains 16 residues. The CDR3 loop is CASSSGLIGSNQPQHF. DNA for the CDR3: TGTGCCAGTAGTTCTGGACTTATTGGGAGCAATCAGCCCCAGCATTTT.

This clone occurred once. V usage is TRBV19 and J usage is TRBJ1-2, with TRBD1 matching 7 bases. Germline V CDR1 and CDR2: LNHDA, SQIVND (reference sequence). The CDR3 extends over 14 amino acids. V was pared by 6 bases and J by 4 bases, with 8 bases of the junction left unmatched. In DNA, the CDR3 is TGTGCCAGTAGGAACGACAGGGCTACCTATGGCTACACCTTC. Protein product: CASRNDRATYGYTF.

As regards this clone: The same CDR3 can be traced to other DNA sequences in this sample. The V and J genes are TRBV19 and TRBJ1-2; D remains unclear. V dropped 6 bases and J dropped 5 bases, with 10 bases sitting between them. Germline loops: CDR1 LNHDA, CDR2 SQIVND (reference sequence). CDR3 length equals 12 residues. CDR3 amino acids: CASSPGGYGYTF. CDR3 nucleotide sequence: TGTGCCAGTAGCCCTGGAGGTTATGGCTACACCTTC.

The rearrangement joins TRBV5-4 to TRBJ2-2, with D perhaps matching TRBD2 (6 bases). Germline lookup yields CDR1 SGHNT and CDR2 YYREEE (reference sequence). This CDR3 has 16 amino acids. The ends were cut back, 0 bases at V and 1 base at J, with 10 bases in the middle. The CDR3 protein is CASSLGGTQNTGELFF. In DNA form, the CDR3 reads TGTGCCAGCAGCTTGGGAGGGACTCAGAACACCGGGGAGCTGTTTTTT.

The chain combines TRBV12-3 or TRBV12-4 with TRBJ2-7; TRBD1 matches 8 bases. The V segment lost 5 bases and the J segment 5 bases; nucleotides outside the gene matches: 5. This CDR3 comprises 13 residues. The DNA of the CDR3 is TGTGCCAGCAGTCGGGACAGGACCCACGAGCAGTACTTC. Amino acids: CASSRDRTHEQYF.

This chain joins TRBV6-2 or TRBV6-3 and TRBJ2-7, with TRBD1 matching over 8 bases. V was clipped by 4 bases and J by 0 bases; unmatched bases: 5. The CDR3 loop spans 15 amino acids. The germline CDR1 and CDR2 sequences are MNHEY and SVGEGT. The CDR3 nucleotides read TGTGCCAGCAGTTTCGGGACAGGTAACTCCTACGAGCAGTACTTC. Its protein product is CASSFGTGNSYEQYF.

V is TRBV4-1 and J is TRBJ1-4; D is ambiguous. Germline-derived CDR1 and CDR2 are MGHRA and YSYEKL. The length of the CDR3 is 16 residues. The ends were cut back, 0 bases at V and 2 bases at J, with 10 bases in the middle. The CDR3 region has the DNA TGCGCCAGCAGCCAAGATGCAGGTCCGACTAATGAAAAACTGTTTTTT. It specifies CASSQDAGPTNEKLFF.

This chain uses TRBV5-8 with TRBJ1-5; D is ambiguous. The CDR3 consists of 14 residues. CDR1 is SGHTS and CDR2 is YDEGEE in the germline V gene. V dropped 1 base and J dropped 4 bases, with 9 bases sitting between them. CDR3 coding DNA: TGTGCCAGCAGCTTGTTCCGGGATAATCAGCCCCAGCATTTT. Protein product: CASSLFRDNQPQHF.

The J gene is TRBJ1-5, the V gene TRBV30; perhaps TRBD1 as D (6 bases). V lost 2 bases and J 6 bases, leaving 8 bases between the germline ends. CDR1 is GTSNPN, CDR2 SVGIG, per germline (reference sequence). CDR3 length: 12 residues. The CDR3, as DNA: TGTGCCTGGAGTACAGGGTTTCAGCCCCAGCATTTT. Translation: CAWSTGFQPQHF.

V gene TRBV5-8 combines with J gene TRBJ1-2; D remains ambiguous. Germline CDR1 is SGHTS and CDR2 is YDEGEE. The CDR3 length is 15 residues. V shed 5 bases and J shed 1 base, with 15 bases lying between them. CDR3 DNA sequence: TGTGCCAGCAGATTCCCACGGGTCGTTAACTATGGCTACACCTTC. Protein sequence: CASRFPRVVNYGYTF.

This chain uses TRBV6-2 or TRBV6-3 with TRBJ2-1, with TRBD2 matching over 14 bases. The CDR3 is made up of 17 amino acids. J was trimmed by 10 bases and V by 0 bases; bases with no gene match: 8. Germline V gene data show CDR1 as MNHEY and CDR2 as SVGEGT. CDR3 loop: CASSYSRLAGGIGEQFF. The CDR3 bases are TGTGCCAGCAGTTACTCGAGACTAGCGGGAGGGATCGGGGAGCAGTTCTTC.

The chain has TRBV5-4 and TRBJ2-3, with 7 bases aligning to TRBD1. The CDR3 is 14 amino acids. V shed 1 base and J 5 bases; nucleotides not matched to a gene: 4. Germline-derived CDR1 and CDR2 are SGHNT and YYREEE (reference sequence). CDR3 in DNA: TGTGCCAGCAGCTTGCGGACAGGATTAGATACGCAGTATTTT. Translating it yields CASSLRTGLDTQYF.

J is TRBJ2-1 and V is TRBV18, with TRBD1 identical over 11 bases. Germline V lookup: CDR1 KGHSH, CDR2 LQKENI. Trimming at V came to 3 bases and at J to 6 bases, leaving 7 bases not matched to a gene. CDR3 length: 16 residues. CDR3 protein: CASSPSGTGGLNEQFF. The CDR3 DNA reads TGTGCCAGCTCACCTTCCGGGACAGGGGGTCTCAATGAGCAGTTCTTC.

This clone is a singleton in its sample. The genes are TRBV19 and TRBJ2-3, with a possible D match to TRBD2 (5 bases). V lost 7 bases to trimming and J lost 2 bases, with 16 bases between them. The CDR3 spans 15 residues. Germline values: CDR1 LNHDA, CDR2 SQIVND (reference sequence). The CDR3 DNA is TGTGCCAGTACTCCGGGTAGAGGGTACACAGATACGCAGTATTTT. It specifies CASTPGRGYTDTQYF.